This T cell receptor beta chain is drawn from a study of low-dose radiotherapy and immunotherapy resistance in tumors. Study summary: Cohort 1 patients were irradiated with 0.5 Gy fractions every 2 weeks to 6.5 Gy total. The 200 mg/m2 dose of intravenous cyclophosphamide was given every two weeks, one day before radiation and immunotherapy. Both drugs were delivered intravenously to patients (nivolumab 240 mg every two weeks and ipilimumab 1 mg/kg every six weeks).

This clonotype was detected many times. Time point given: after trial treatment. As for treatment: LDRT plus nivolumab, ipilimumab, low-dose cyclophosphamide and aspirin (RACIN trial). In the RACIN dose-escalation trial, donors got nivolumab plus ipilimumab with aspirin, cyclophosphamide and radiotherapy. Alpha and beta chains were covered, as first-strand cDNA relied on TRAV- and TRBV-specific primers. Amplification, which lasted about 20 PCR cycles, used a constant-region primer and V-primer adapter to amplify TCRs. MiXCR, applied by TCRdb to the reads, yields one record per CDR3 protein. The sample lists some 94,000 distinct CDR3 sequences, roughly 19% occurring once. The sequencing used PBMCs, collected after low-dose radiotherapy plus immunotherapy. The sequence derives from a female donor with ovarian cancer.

DNA for the CDR3: TGCGCCAGCAGCTTGCGCCCCCCATACAATGAGCAGTTCTTC. Translated: CASSLRPPYNEQFF. This chain connects TRBV5-1 to TRBJ2-1; no clear D gene. The CDR3 extends over 14 amino acids. V lost 1 base and J 4 bases, leaving 9 bases between the germline ends. Germline V gives CDR1 SGHRS, CDR2 YFSETQ.